Listed here are 25 T cell receptor beta chains from one sample, sequenced in a study of OX40 agonist ivuxolimab in advanced cancers. The repertoire was sequenced with immunoSEQ multiplex PCR; TCRdb's copy has only in-frame clones and lacks some. The sample carries roughly 100,000 clones, 85% to 95% recorded once. Here the sequenced sample was CD4+ or CD8+ T cells sorted from blood, taken in a trial of the OX40 agonist ivuxolimab. These TCRs come from an adult with an advanced solid tumor such as melanoma, head and neck, liver or kidney cancer.

The chain couples TRBV2 to TRBJ2-1; weak D call: TRBD2 (6 bases). V lost 7 bases and J lost 5, with 15 bases in between. This CDR3 is 14 amino acids long. Germline V CDR1 and CDR2: SNHLY, FYNNEI. DNA for the CDR3: TGTGCCAGCAACAACCGGGACTTAAACAATGAGCAGTTCTTC. It yields the protein CASNNRDLNNEQFF.

This chain links TRBV9 with TRBJ2-5; the match to TRBD2 covers 7 bases. J gave up 5 bases and V 6 bases, and 10 bases lay outside the gene matches. This CDR3 has 14 residues. From germline, CDR1 is SGDLS and CDR2 YYNGEE. The DNA for the CDR3 is TGTGCCAGCAACCCAGGACTAGTCGGCGAGACCCAGTACTTC. It yields the protein CASNPGLVGETQYF.

CDR3 coding DNA: TGTGCCAGCAGTTACCGTGGGTACACTGAAGCTTTCTTT. Protein product: CASSYRGYTEAFF. This chain joins TRBV6-5 and TRBJ1-1, with D unresolved. The CDR3 sequence is 13 residues long. Germline V gene data show CDR1 as MNHEY and CDR2 as SVGAGI. V lost 2 bases and J 3 bases, leaving 7 bases between the germline ends.

The table lists this clone with a count of one. The rearrangement joins TRBV7-6 to TRBJ1-6, with 7 bases fitting TRBD1. V gave up 3 bases and J gave up 9 bases; unmatched junction bases: 8. Germline V CDR1 and CDR2: SGHVS, FNYEAQ. This CDR3 has 15 residues. DNA of the CDR3: TGTGCCAGCAGCTTTGGAGGGGCAGGGGGTTCACCCCTCCACTTT. It translates to CASSFGGAGGSPLHF.

This chain joins TRBV5-1 and TRBJ1-5; D is unclear. The germline CDR1 and CDR2 sequences are SGHRS and YFSETQ. The V end lost 4 bases, the J end lost 0 bases, and 11 bases lay between the germline ends. The CDR3 contains 15 residues. CDR3 nucleotide sequence: TGCGCCAGCAGCCTTTCAGGTTATAGCAATCAGCCCCAGCATTTT. The encoded protein is CASSLSGYSNQPQHF.

V and J are TRBV25-1 and TRBJ1-1; perhaps TRBD1 as D (5 bases). V lost 3 bases and J 4 bases, leaving 15 bases between the germline ends. Per germline, CDR1 MGHDK and CDR2 SYGVNS. The CDR3 totals 15 residues. The DNA for the CDR3 is TGTGCCAGCAGTGACCAAAGGACCGGGGGCACTGAAGCTTTCTTT. It translates to CASSDQRTGGTEAFF.

The V gene is TRBV27, the J gene TRBJ1-3; D gene ambiguous. The CDR3 length is 13 residues. Germline assignment: CDR1 MNHEY and CDR2 SMNVEV (reference sequence). Deletions cut 7 bases from V and 4 bases from J, with 11 bases between. CDR3 sequence reads: CASTSRRGNTIYF. For the CDR3, the DNA is TGTGCCAGCACCTCTCGCCGAGGAAACACCATATATTTT.

This sequence joins TRBV7-9 and TRBJ2-7; 7 bases are a match to TRBD1. V lost 8 bases and J lost 0; bases outside the gene matches: 4. The germline V gene encodes CDR1 SEHNR and CDR2 FQNEAQ (reference sequence). This CDR3 has 13 amino acids. CDR3 in amino acids: CASLRTGSYEQYF. The CDR3, as DNA: TGTGCCAGCCTCCGGACAGGCTCCTACGAGCAGTACTTC. The full variable domain, rest sourced from reference TRBV7-9 and TRBJ2-7, is DTGVSQNPRHKITKRGQNVTFRCDPISEHNRLYWYRQTLGQGPEFLTYFQNEAQLEKSRLLSDRFSAERPKGSFSTLEIQRTEQGDSAMYLCASLRTGSYEQYFGPGTRLTVT.

The CDR3 sequence is CTSRRLYGYTF. CDR3 DNA sequence: TGCACCAGCCGACGGTTGTATGGCTACACCTTC. The chain recombines TRBV1 with TRBJ1-2. TRBV1 is a recognized pseudogene. This CDR3 has 11 residues.

V usage is TRBV30 and J usage is TRBJ1-1; 9 positions match TRBD1. The J segment lost 6 bases and the V segment lost 1 base, leaving 9 bases of the junction unmatched. The CDR3 spans 15 residues. Germline values: CDR1 GTSNPN, CDR2 SVGIG (reference sequence). CDR3: CAWSALLTGGAEAFF. As DNA, the CDR3 is TGTGCCTGGAGTGCCCTCTTGACAGGGGGGGCTGAAGCTTTCTTT.

The chain links TRBV28 to TRBJ1-2; D is ambiguous. With 3 bases removed from V and 4 bases from J, the gap between germline ends came to 12 bases. The germline gives CDR1 MDHEN, CDR2 SYDVKM. This CDR3 is 14 amino acids long. The CDR3: CASSLGEARYGYTF. CDR3 nucleotides: TGTGCCAGCAGTTTGGGCGAAGCCCGCTATGGCTACACCTTC.

As DNA, the CDR3 is TGTGCCAGCAGTCCTCCCTTGACAGGGGAGAACACCGGGGAGCTGTTTTTT. This gives the protein CASSPPLTGENTGELFF. This rearrangement joins TRBV28 to TRBJ2-2; 8 nucleotides agree with TRBD1. The V segment lost 5 bases and the J segment 1 base; nucleotides outside the gene matches: 9. The CDR3 is 17 amino acids. Per the germline V gene, CDR1 is MDHEN and CDR2 is SYDVKM. Using reference TRBV28 and TRBJ2-2 for the parts outside the CDR3, the full variable domain is DVKVTQSSRYLVKRTGEKVFLECVQDMDHENMFWYRQDPGLGLRLIYFSYDVKMKEKGDIPEGYSVSREKKERFSLILESASTNQTSMYLCASSPPLTGENTGELFFGEGSRLTVL.

The chain joins TRBV19 to TRBJ1-4; D gene ambiguous. V dropped 1 base and J dropped 0 bases, with 15 bases sitting between them. The CDR3 consists of 18 residues. Germline lookup yields CDR1 LNHDA and CDR2 SQIVND (reference sequence). DNA of the CDR3: TGTGCCAGTAGTATAGGAACTTACTACGCGGCAACTAATGAAAAACTGTTTTTT. Residues: CASSIGTYYAATNEKLFF.

This clone has only one observation. The chain links TRBV7-8 to TRBJ2-2, with TRBD1 identical over 7 bases. The germline V gene encodes CDR1 SGHVS and CDR2 FQNEAQ. V lost 5 bases and J lost 0; bases outside the gene matches: 6. The length of the CDR3 is 16 residues. The CDR3 sequence is CASSHTGTANTGELFF. The CDR3 bases are TGTGCCAGCAGCCATACCGGGACAGCGAACACCGGGGAGCTGTTTTTT.

The chain uses TRBV11-3 and TRBJ2-3; no clear D. This CDR3 contains 14 residues. V was clipped by 7 bases and J by 3 bases, with 14 bases between them. CDR1 SGHNT and CDR2 YENEEA come from the germline V gene. The CDR3 nucleotides are TGTGCCAGCACCCCAAACGCCCCGACAGATACGCAGTATTTT. Protein product: CASTPNAPTDTQYF.

The rearrangement links TRBV19 to TRBJ1-5; 7 nucleotides align to TRBD1. CDR1 and CDR2 (germline): LNHDA, SQIVND (reference sequence). This CDR3 spans 18 amino acids. V was clipped by 3 bases and J by 2 bases; unmatched bases: 13. This CDR3 is CASSIIRKQRGRNQPQHF. The CDR3 DNA follows: TGTGCCAGTAGTATTATCCGAAAACAGAGGGGGCGCAATCAGCCCCAGCATTTT.

V is TRBV7-2 and J is TRBJ2-2; perhaps TRBD2 as D (5 bases). CDR1 and CDR2 (germline): SGHTA, FQGNSA. This CDR3 is 16 amino acids long. V dropped 3 bases and J dropped 2 bases, with 13 bases sitting between them. CDR3 DNA sequence: TGTGCCAGCAGCTTGATGAGGCTAGCCAACACCGGGGAGCTGTTTTTT. Its protein product is CASSLMRLANTGELFF.

This chain uses TRBV9 with TRBJ2-1; D uncertain. This CDR3 has 12 residues. V was cut by 3 bases and J by 2 bases, with 3 bases left in between. Germline loops: CDR1 SGDLS, CDR2 YYNGEE. The DNA for the CDR3 is TGTGCCAGCAGCGGGGCCTACAATGAGCAGTTCTTC. It translates to CASSGAYNEQFF.

The rearrangement joins TRBV6-5 to TRBJ1-1; weak D call: TRBD1 (5 bases). The germline V gene encodes CDR1 MNHEY and CDR2 SVGAGI. Trimming left V 6 bases short and J 6 bases short, with 20 bases between. The CDR3 is 15 residues long. This CDR3 is CASRPQGWADSEAFF. CDR3 bases: TGTGCCAGCAGACCCCAGGGCTGGGCTGACTCTGAAGCTTTCTTT.

The chain has TRBV11-3 and TRBJ2-1; 8 nucleotides match TRBD2. The CDR3 consists of 16 residues. With 3 bases clipped from V and 0 bases from J, the junction kept 4 bases outside the gene matches. Germline V gives CDR1 SGHNT, CDR2 YENEEA. The CDR3 region has the DNA TGTGCCAGCAGCTTTAGGCGGGAGGCCTCCTACAATGAGCAGTTCTTC. Protein product: CASSFRREASYNEQFF.

As to this clone: This sample includes further DNA sequences coding for the same CDR3. This chain connects TRBV30 to TRBJ2-7; tentatively, D is TRBD1 (6 bases). V lost 1 base and J lost 9, with 10 bases in between. The CDR3 covers 11 residues. Germline lookup yields CDR1 GTSNPN and CDR2 SVGIG (reference sequence). The CDR3 protein is CAWSGGGGQYF. In nucleotides, the CDR3 is TGTGCCTGGAGTGGTGGGGGCGGGCAGTACTTC.

The sample holds one count of this clone. The V and J genes are TRBV6-5 and TRBJ2-1; D not certain. Germline V gene lookup returns CDR1 MNHEY and CDR2 SVGAGI. There are 13 residues in the CDR3. V gave up 5 bases and J gave up 7 bases, with 12 bases separating them. DNA for the CDR3: TGTGCCAGCAGTCTATACCTAGAGAATGAGCAGTTCTTC. Its translation: CASSLYLENEQFF.

The chain carries TRBV6-6 and TRBJ2-5; D is perhaps TRBD2 (5 bases). The germline CDR1 and CDR2 sequences are MNHNY and SVGAGI (reference sequence). This CDR3 has 11 residues. Trimming removed 8 bases from V and 5 bases from J, with 9 bases in between. The CDR3 nucleotides are TGTGCCAGCCGGGGTTTGGAGACCCAGTACTTC. Encoded protein: CASRGLETQYF.

This chain joins TRBV9 and TRBJ2-1; possibly TRBD2 for D (5 bases). Germline CDR1 reads SGDLS; CDR2 reads YYNGEE. V was pared by 3 bases and J by 8 bases, with 18 bases between. The CDR3 is 15 amino acids. CDR3 DNA: TGTGCCAGCAGCGCTTGGGGAGCGGCCCGCGATGAGCAGTTCTTC. This sequence encodes CASSAWGAARDEQFF.

V gene TRBV11-2 combines with J gene TRBJ2-5, with 7 bases lining up with TRBD2. J was trimmed by 1 base and V by 5 bases; bases with no gene match: 10. Germline CDR1 is SGHAT and CDR2 is FQNNGV. CDR3 length: 16 amino acids. The CDR3 sequence is CASSIGAGDGQETQYF. The CDR3 DNA reads TGTGCCAGCAGCATAGGGGCGGGGGATGGCCAAGAGACCCAGTACTTC.